The next 21 T cell receptor beta chains were all read from a single sample in a study of blood T cell repertoires in COVID-19. This table comes from immunoSEQ multiplex PCR, and its TCRdb copy is limited to in-frame clones, with some not included. The sample lists about 68,000 clones; about 86% were seen once. Input material: peripheral blood. The receptor source for this set is a woman aged 55 to 70 with acute or convalescent COVID-19.

This clone was counted only a few times. The chain couples TRBV3-1 (or the pseudogene TRBV3-2) to TRBJ2-3; 7 nucleotides align to TRBD2. V trimming: 1 base; J trimming: 6 bases; junction bases outside the gene matches: 4. The germline V gene encodes CDR1 LGHDT and CDR2 YNNKEL (reference sequence). The CDR3 contains 14 residues. DNA for the CDR3: TGTGCCAGCAGCCAAGGCGGGGGTGGCGATACGCAGTATTTT. This codes for CASSQGGGGDTQYF.

J is TRBJ2-7 and V is TRBV5-1; 15 nucleotides agree with TRBD2. CDR3 length: 18 residues. V gave up 4 bases and J gave up 5 bases; unmatched junction bases: 13. Germline values: CDR1 SGHRS, CDR2 YFSETQ. In DNA form, the CDR3 reads TGCGCCAGCAGCCCGATAGGACTAGCGGGAGGGAGTAGCCACGAGCAGTACTTC. This codes for CASSPIGLAGGSSHEQYF.

The chain employs TRBV2 and TRBJ1-2, with a weak D call TRBD1 (6 bases). Germline CDR1 and CDR2: SNHLY and FYNNEI. V shed 5 bases and J shed 5 bases, with 15 bases lying between them. CDR3 length equals 14 residues. The CDR3: CASSSLDGQYGYTF. In DNA, the CDR3 is TGTGCCAGCAGTAGTCTGGACGGACAGTATGGCTACACCTTC.

This clone has only one observation. This chain connects TRBV6-5 to TRBJ2-5, with 14 bases fitting TRBD2. The CDR3 loop spans 15 amino acids. Germline CDR1 is MNHEY and CDR2 is SVGAGI. After removal of 5 bases from V and 5 bases from J, the junction contained 4 bases not matched to a gene. The CDR3 reads CASSTGTSGSETQYF. The CDR3 nucleotides are TGTGCCAGCAGTACCGGGACTAGCGGGAGTGAGACCCAGTACTTC.

V gene TRBV11-2 combines with J gene TRBJ2-3; 9 nucleotides align to TRBD1. Trimming removed 5 bases from V and 9 bases from J; junction bases left unmatched: 12. Germline-derived CDR1 and CDR2 are SGHAT and FQNNGV. There are 15 residues in the CDR3. In DNA, the CDR3 is TGTGCCAGCAGCGGAAGGACAGGGGCGGGTTTGACGCAGTATTTT. Translating gives CASSGRTGAGLTQYF.

The chain joins TRBV5-1 to TRBJ2-2, with 8 bases that match TRBD2. CDR1 SGHRS and CDR2 YFSETQ come from the germline V gene. V trimming: 3 bases; J trimming: 2 bases; junction bases outside the gene matches: 9. The CDR3 extends over 17 amino acids. CDR3 protein: CASSSAAGVGNTGELFF. CDR3 in DNA: TGCGCCAGCAGCTCCGCAGCGGGAGTCGGTAACACCGGGGAGCTGTTTTTT.

This chain uses TRBV5-8 with TRBJ2-5; D not resolved. This CDR3 region has 14 residues. Trimming cost V 0 bases and J 3 bases, with 9 bases left between them. From germline, CDR1 is SGHTS and CDR2 YDEGEE. Here the CDR3 reads CASSLEWQEETQYF. CDR3 DNA: TGTGCCAGCAGCTTGGAATGGCAGGAAGAGACCCAGTACTTC.

The V call is TRBV19, the J call TRBJ2-6, with a tentative D call TRBD1 (5 bases). CDR1 and CDR2 (germline): LNHDA, SQIVND (reference sequence). The ends were cut back, 4 bases at V and 1 base at J, with 20 bases in the middle. The CDR3 spans 19 residues. The CDR3 nucleotides read TGTGCCAGTAGTACCGCCCCTAAAGCGACAGCGTCTGGGGCCAACGTCCTGACTTTC. This translates into CASSTAPKATASGANVLTF.

The chain uses TRBV3-1 (or the pseudogene TRBV3-2) and TRBJ1-1; D remains ambiguous. The V end lost 0 bases, the J end lost 6 bases, and 8 bases lay between the germline ends. The CDR3 runs to 13 residues. CDR1 is LGHDT and CDR2 is YNNKEL in the germline V gene (reference sequence). The CDR3 bases are TGTGCCAGCAGCCAAGACCTGAGGGCTGAAGCTTTCTTT. Its translation: CASSQDLRAEAFF.

The V gene is TRBV7-6, the J gene TRBJ1-2; no reliable D call. The CDR3 totals 11 residues. Trimming took off 1 base at V and 6 bases at J, with 3 bases between the two ends. CDR1 and CDR2 from the germline V gene are SGHVS and FNYEAQ. CDR3 amino acids: CASSLGDGYTF. The CDR3 bases are TGTGCCAGCAGCTTAGGCGATGGCTACACCTTC.

This rearrangement joins TRBV19 to TRBJ2-6; D remains unclear. Trimming left V 7 bases short and J 3 bases short, with 13 bases between. The CDR3 spans 15 residues. The germline V gene encodes CDR1 LNHDA and CDR2 SQIVND (reference sequence). The CDR3 reads CASKPLFSGANVLTF. In DNA form, the CDR3 reads TGTGCCAGTAAACCCCTTTTTAGTGGGGCCAACGTCCTGACTTTC.

V is TRBV30 and J is TRBJ2-4; TRBD1 is a possible D gene (6 bases). Trimming took 1 base from V and 6 from J, leaving 13 bases between them. Germline CDR1 reads GTSNPN; CDR2 reads SVGIG (reference sequence). This CDR3 spans 14 amino acids. CDR3 sequence reads: CAWSAGARGNIQYF. For the CDR3, the DNA is TGTGCCTGGAGTGCAGGGGCCAGGGGAAACATTCAGTACTTC.

This clone was recorded only once. The rearrangement joins TRBV2 to TRBJ1-2; 7 positions agree with TRBD1. V shed 3 bases and J 6 bases; nucleotides not matched to a gene: 16. CDR3 length: 17 residues. CDR1 SNHLY and CDR2 FYNNEI come from the germline V gene. The CDR3 DNA is TGTGCCAGCAGTGACCGGGACAGCCCGTTTCTAGGGAATGGCTACACCTTC. As protein: CASSDRDSPFLGNGYTF.

The gene calls are TRBV29-1 and TRBJ1-3, with D hard to call. Germline CDR1 SQVTM, CDR2 ANQGSEA. V lost 1 base and J 4 bases, leaving 5 bases between the germline ends. The CDR3 covers 12 residues. CDR3: CSVEGQGNTIYF. DNA of the CDR3: TGCAGCGTTGAAGGCCAGGGAAACACCATATATTTT.

The V and J genes are TRBV30 and TRBJ1-2; 8 bases map to TRBD1. Per germline, CDR1 GTSNPN and CDR2 SVGIG (reference sequence). The CDR3 loop spans 14 amino acids. J was trimmed by 7 bases and V by 2 bases; bases with no gene match: 9. CDR3 DNA sequence: TGTGCCTGGAGTTTGGGACAGGTTCCCCCTGGCTACACCTTC. Its protein product is CAWSLGQVPPGYTF. The complete variable domain, with remaining parts taken from reference TRBV30 and TRBJ1-2, reads SQTIHQWPATLVQPVGSPLSLECTVEGTSNPNLYWYRQAAGRGLQLLFYSVGIGQISSEVPQNLSASRPQDRQFILSSKKLLLSDSGFYLCAWSLGQVPPGYTFGSGTRLTVV.

The V call is TRBV5-1, the J call TRBJ1-2; D not certain. The V and J ends lost 3 bases and 11 bases respectively, with 17 bases between them. Germline assignment: CDR1 SGHRS and CDR2 YFSETQ. This CDR3 comprises 13 residues. CDR3 sequence reads: CASSSEGSSLYTF. The CDR3 DNA is TGCGCCAGCAGCTCGGAGGGATCGTCTTTATACACCTTC.

The V call is TRBV28, the J call TRBJ1-3, with 10 bases lining up with TRBD1. The CDR3 length is 17 residues. The V and J ends lost 5 bases and 4 bases, in that order; junction bases with no gene match: 11. Germline CDR1 and CDR2: MDHEN and SYDVKM. The CDR3 spells CASSSRTGGTFGNTIYF. CDR3 sequence (DNA): TGTGCCAGCAGTAGCCGGACAGGGGGGACCTTCGGAAACACCATATATTTT.

The CDR3 DNA is TGTGCCAGCAGCCCGGGACTAGCGGGAGGGTTTGGCTACACAGATACGCAGTATTTT. Amino acids: CASSPGLAGGFGYTDTQYF. J is TRBJ2-3 and V is TRBV7-3; TRBD2 matches 16 bases. The V segment lost 5 bases and the J segment 2 bases; nucleotides outside the gene matches: 10. Germline CDR1 is SGHTA and CDR2 is FQGTGA. The CDR3 runs to 19 residues.

The chain employs TRBV11-1 and TRBJ2-5, with TRBD1 as a possible D gene (6 bases). The CDR3 length is 13 residues. V was shortened by 8 bases and J by 0 bases, with 10 bases between the two germline ends. Germline values: CDR1 SGHAT, CDR2 FQDESV (reference sequence). The CDR3 loop reads CASRRQDQETQYF. The CDR3 bases are TGTGCCAGCCGAAGACAGGACCAAGAGACCCAGTACTTC.

The rearrangement joins TRBV19 to TRBJ2-1; 7 positions match TRBD2. This CDR3 spans 16 amino acids. J was trimmed by 3 bases and V by 2 bases; bases with no gene match: 7. Germline loops: CDR1 LNHDA, CDR2 SQIVND (reference sequence). DNA for the CDR3: TGTGCCAGTAGTATATGGCGGGGGAGCAACTACAATGAGCAGTTCTTC. Amino acid sequence: CASSIWRGSNYNEQFF.

The rearrangement links TRBV29-1 to TRBJ2-5; 13 bases fit TRBD2. Trimming removed 7 bases from V and 5 bases from J; junction bases left unmatched: 7. The CDR3 runs 14 residues. Germline values: CDR1 SQVTM, CDR2 ANQGSEA. CDR3 coding DNA: TGCAGCGCCGGACTAGCGGGAGTAGTCGAGACCCAGTACTTC. It translates to CSAGLAGVVETQYF.